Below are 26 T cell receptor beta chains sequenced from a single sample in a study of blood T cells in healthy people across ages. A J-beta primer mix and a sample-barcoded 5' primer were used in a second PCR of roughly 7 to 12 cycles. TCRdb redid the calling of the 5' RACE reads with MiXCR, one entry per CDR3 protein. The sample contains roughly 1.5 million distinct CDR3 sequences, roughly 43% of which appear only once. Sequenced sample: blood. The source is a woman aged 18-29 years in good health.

In nucleotides, the CDR3 is TGTGCCAGCAGCCAAGACGCGGGGTCTGGTGGGGAGCAGTTCTTC. Translated, it gives CASSQDAGSGGEQFF. The chain couples TRBV3-1 to TRBJ2-1; the D gene is possibly TRBD2 (6 bases). The CDR3 runs to 15 residues. Trimming left V 0 bases short and J 10 bases short, with 16 bases between. CDR1 is LGHDT and CDR2 is YNNKEL in the germline V gene (reference sequence).

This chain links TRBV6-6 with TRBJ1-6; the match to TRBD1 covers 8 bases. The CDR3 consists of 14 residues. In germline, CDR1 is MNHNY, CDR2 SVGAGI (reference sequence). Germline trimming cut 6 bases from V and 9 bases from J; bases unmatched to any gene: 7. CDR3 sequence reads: CASSQGAQGSPLHF. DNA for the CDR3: TGTGCCAGCAGCCAGGGGGCGCAGGGTTCACCCCTCCACTTT.

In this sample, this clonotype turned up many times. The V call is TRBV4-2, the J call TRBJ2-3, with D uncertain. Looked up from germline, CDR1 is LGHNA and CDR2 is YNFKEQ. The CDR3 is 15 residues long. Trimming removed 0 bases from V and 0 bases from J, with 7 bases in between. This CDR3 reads CASSQEYVSTDTQYF. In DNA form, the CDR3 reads TGTGCCAGCAGCCAAGAGTACGTTAGCACAGATACGCAGTATTTT.

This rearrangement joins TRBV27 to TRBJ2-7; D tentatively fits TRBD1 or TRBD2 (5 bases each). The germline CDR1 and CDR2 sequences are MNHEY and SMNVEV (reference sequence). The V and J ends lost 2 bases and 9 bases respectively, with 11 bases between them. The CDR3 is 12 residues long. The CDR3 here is CASSLIGDGQYF. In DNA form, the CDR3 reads TGTGCCAGCAGTTTAATCGGGGACGGGCAGTACTTC.

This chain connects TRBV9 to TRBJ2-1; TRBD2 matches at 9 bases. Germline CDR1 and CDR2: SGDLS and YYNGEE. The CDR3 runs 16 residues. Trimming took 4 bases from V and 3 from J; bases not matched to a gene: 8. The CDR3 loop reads CASSPHLAGLYNEQFF. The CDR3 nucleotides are TGTGCCAGCAGCCCCCACCTAGCGGGGCTCTACAATGAGCAGTTCTTC.

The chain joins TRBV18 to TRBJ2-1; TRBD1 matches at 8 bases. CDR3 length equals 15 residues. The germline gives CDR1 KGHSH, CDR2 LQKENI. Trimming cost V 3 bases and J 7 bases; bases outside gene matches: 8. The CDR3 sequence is CASSPTGQGDNEQFF. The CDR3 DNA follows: TGTGCCAGCTCACCCACAGGACAGGGCGATAATGAGCAGTTCTTC.

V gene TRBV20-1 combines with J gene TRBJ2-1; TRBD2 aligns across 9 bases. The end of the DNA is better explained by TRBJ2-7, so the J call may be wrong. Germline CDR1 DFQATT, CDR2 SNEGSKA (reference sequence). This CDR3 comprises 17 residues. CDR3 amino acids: CSAREVSGSRPYNEQYF. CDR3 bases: TGCAGTGCTAGAGAAGTTAGCGGGAGTAGGCCCTACAATGAGCAGTACTTC.

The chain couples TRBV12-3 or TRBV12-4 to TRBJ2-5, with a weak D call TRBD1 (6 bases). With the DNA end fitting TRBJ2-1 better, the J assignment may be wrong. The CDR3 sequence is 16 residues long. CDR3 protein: CASSFRWGHHQETQFF. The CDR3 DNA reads TGTGCCAGCAGTTTCCGATGGGGGCACCACCAAGAGACCCAGTTCTTC.

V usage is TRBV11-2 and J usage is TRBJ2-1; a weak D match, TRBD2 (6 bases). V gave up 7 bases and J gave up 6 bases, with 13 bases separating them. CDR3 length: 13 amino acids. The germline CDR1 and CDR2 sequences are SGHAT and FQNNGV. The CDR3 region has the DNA TGTGCCAGCAACCAGGTGGGGGGCAATGAGCAGTTCTTC. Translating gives CASNQVGGNEQFF.

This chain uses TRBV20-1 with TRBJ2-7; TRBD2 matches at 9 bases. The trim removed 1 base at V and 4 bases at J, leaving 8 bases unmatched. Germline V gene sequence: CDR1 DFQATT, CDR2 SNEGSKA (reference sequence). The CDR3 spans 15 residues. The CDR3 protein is CSARVPSGKGYEQYF. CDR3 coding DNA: TGCAGTGCTAGAGTTCCTAGCGGGAAAGGGTACGAGCAGTACTTC.

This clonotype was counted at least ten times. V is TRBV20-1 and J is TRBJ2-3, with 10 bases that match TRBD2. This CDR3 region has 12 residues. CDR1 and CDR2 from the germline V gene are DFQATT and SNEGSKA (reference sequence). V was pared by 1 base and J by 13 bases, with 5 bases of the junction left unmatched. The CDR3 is CSARGTGTSEYF. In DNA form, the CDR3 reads TGCAGTGCTAGAGGGACCGGGACTAGCGAGTATTTT.

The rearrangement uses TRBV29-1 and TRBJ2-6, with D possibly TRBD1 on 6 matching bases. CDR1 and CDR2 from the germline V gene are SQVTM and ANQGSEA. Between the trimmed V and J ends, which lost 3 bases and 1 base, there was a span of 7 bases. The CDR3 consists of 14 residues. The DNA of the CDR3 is TGCAGCGTTGACACAGGGTCTGGGGCCAACGTCCTGACTTTC. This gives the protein CSVDTGSGANVLTF.

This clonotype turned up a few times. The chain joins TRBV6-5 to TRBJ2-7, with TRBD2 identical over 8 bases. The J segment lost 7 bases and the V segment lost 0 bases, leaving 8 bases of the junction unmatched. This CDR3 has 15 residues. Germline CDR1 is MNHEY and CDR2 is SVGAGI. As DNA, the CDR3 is TGTGCCAGCAGTTACTCGTGGCTAGCGGGCGGGGAGCAGTACTTC. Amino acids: CASSYSWLAGGEQYF.

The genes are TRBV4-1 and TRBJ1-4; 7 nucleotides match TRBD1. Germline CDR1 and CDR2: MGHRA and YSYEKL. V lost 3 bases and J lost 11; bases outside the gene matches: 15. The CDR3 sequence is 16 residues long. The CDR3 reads CASSHQNDRDFRKLFF. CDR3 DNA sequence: TGCGCCAGCAGCCATCAAAACGACAGGGATTTTCGCAAACTGTTTTTT.

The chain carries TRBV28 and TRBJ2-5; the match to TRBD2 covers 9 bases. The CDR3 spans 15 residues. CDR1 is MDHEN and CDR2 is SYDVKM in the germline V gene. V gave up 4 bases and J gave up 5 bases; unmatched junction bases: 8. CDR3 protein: CASSYSGRYRETQYF. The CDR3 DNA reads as TGTGCCAGCAGTTATAGCGGGAGATACCGCGAGACCCAGTACTTC.

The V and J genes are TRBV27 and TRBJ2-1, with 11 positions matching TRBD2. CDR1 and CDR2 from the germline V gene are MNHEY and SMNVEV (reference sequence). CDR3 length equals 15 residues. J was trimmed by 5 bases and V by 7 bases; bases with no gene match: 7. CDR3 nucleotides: TGTGCCAGCATGATAGCGGGAGGGCCTAACAATGAGCAGTTCTTC. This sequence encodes CASMIAGGPNNEQFF.

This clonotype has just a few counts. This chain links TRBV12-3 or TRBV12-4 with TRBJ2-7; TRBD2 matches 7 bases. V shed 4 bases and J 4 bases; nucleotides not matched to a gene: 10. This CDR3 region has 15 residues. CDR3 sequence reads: CASSSGRSGTYEQYF. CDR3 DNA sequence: TGTGCCAGCAGTTCGGGTAGGAGCGGGACTTACGAGCAGTACTTC.

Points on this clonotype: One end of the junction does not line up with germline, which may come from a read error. CDR3 coding DNA: TGTGCCTGCAGTTTGGAGGGGGCACGGCGAGAGACCCAGTACTTC. This sequence encodes CACSLEGARRETQYF. The rearrangement joins TRBV28 to TRBJ2-5, with a weak D call TRBD1 (7 bases). Germline V gives CDR1 MDHEN, CDR2 SYDVKM. The CDR3 sequence is 15 residues long.

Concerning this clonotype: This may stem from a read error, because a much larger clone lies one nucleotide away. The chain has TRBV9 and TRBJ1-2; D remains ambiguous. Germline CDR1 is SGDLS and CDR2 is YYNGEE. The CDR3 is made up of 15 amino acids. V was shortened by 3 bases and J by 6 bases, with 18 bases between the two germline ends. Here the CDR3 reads CASSGGDGIGNGYTF. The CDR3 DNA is TGTGCCAGCAGCGGAGGAGACGGAATCGGGAATGGCTACACCTTC.

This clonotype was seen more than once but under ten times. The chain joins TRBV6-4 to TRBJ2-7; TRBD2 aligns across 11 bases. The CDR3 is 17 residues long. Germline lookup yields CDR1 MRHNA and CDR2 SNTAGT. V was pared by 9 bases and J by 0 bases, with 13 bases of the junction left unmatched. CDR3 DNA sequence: TGTGCCAGTCAGACTAGCGGGACTTCAGATAGCTCCTACGAGCAGTACTTC. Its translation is CASQTSGTSDSSYEQYF.

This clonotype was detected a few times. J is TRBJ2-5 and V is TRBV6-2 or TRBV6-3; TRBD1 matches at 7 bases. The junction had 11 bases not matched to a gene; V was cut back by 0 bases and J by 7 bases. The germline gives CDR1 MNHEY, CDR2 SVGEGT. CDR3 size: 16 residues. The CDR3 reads CASSYSTVPAGGTQYF. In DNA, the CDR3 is TGTGCCAGCAGTTACTCGACGGTACCGGCAGGGGGGACCCAGTACTTC.

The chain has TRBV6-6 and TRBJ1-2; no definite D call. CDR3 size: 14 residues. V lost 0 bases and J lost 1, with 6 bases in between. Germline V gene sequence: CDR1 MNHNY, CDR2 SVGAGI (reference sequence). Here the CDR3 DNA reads TGTGCCAGCAGTTACTCTGCGTTTAACTATGGCTACACCTTC. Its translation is CASSYSAFNYGYTF.

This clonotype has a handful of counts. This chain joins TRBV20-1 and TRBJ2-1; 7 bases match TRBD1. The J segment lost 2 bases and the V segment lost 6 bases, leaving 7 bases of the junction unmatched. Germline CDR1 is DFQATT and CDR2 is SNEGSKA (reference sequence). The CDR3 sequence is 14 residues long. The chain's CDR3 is CSARPGQTYNEQFF. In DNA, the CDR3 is TGCAGTGCCCGACCGGGACAGACCTACAATGAGCAGTTCTTC.

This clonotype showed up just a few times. The CDR3 DNA reads as TGTGCCAGCAGTTTCACCCTCTTGCACGAGCAGTACTTC. This translates into CASSFTLLHEQYF. The chain carries TRBV27 and TRBJ2-7; D is uncertain. There are 13 residues in the CDR3. The ends were cut back, 3 bases at V and 5 bases at J, with 11 bases in the middle. Germline V CDR1 and CDR2: MNHEY, SMNVEV (reference sequence).

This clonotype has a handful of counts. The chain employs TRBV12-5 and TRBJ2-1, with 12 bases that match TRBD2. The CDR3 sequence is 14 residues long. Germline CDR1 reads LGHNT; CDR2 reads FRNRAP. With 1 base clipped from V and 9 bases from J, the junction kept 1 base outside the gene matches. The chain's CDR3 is CASGLATSGGEQFF. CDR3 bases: TGTGCTAGTGGTTTGGCGACTAGCGGGGGTGAGCAGTTCTTC.

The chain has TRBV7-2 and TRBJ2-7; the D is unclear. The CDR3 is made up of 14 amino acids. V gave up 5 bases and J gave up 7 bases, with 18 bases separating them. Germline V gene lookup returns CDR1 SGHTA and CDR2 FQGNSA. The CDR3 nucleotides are TGTGCCAGCAGCCCATCTAGTTTCTACAATGAGCAGTACTTC. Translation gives CASSPSSFYNEQYF.